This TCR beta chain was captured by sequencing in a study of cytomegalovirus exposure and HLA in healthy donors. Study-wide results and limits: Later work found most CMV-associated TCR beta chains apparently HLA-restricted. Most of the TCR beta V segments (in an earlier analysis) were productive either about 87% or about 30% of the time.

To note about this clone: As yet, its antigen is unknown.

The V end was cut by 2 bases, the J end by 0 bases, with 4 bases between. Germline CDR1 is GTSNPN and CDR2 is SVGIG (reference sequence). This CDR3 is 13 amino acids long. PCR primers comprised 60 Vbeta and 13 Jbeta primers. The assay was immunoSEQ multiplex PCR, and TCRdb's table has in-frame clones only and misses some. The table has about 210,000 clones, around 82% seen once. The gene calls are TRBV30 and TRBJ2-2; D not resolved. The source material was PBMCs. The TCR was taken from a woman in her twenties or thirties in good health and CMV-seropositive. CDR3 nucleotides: TGTGCCTGGAGTTCGTCGAACACCGGGGAGCTGTTTTTT. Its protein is CAWSSSNTGELFF.